Many counts were recorded for the clone carrying this TCR beta chain. Its specificity is not known. The data are from a study of Graves' ophthalmopathy and Graves' hyperthyroidism. Study-level results: The majority of expanded thyroid clonotypes above 0.001 frequency also occurred in blood.

RNA transcripts were the template, and TCR beta CDR3 regions were amplified from them. HTBI primers were employed in first-round RT-PCR, then a second-round multiplex PCR followed. TCRdb passed the multiplex PCR reads through MiXCR, listing each CDR3 protein once. The sample yields 680,000 or so distinct CDR3 sequences, 20% to 25% seen once. By definition, stable hyperthyroidism involved no ophthalmopathy within 18 months of follow-up. Isolation of PBMCs was performed using over 8 ml of fresh peripheral blood. Specimen: peripheral blood. The sequence came from a woman younger than 35 with stable Graves' hyperthyroidism. Some clones in this sample may be carry-over from other donors' samples.

The CDR3 nucleotides are TGTGCCAGCAGTTTTAGGGACAGGGGTCCCGAGCAGTACTTC. It is translated as CASSFRDRGPEQYF. The J gene is TRBJ2-7, the V gene TRBV12-3 or TRBV12-4, with 10 bases fitting TRBD1. This CDR3 region has 14 residues. V was clipped by 3 bases and J by 6 bases; unmatched bases: 5.